The present T cell receptor beta chain was sequenced within a study of blood T cell repertoires in COVID-19. Study in general: The cDNA or gDNA used as material had been derived from T cells, B-cell-depleted T cells, or PBMCs.

The J segment lost 3 bases and the V segment lost 3 bases, leaving 9 bases of the junction unmatched. Germline V gene sequence: CDR1 SGDLS, CDR2 YYNGEE. The CDR3 contains 16 residues. Clinical history as reported by participants underpinned cohort assignment. TCRdb's copy holds only in-frame clones and misses some; the assay was immunoSEQ multiplex PCR. This table holds more than 200,000 clones, over 80% found once. This rearrangement joins TRBV9 to TRBJ2-7, with 10 bases that match TRBD1. The source is a woman aged 25 to 39 who had been exposed to COVID-19. The specimen was PBMCs or T cells enriched from blood (not recorded which). CDR3 loop: CASSARQGAKNYEQYF. The CDR3 coding sequence is TGTGCCAGCAGCGCCAGACAGGGGGCTAAAAACTACGAGCAGTACTTC.